A single sample gave rise to the 3 T cell receptor beta chains below, sequenced in a study of T cells in localized non-small cell lung cancer. Using immunoSEQ multiplex PCR, the repertoire was profiled, and TCRdb retains in-frame clones only, with some absent. The sample shows 70,000 to 80,000 clones, 88% of them seen only once. Sequencing was performed on peripheral blood, taken before any cancer treatment. These receptors all come from a woman aged 35 to 69 with stage I squamous cell lung carcinoma.

V and J are TRBV18 and TRBJ1-1; possible D gene TRBD1, 6 bases. V was shortened by 5 bases and J by 7 bases, with 17 bases between the two germline ends. This CDR3 is built from 14 residues. Germline values: CDR1 KGHSH, CDR2 LQKENI. The CDR3 protein is CASSALRTVDEAFF. CDR3 bases: TGTGCCAGCTCAGCTCTCCGGACAGTAGATGAAGCTTTCTTT.

V gene TRBV6-5 combines with J gene TRBJ1-1, with 8 nucleotides matching TRBD1. This CDR3 is built from 14 residues. Germline-derived CDR1 and CDR2 are MNHEY and SVGAGI. J was trimmed by 1 base and V by 10 bases; bases with no gene match: 8. The CDR3 DNA reads TGTGCCACCGCTTTTGGACAGGGGAACACTGAAGCTTTCTTT. Its translation is CATAFGQGNTEAFF.

This clone has only one observation. The V and J genes are TRBV4-1 and TRBJ2-3, with 9 nucleotides matching TRBD2. Germline CDR1 and CDR2: MGHRA and YSYEKL. V lost 2 bases, J lost 4 bases, and 1 base stayed unmatched. This CDR3 is built from 14 residues. The CDR3 region has the DNA TGCGCCAGCAGCCAACGACTAGCGGCAGATACGCAGTATTTT. Its protein is CASSQRLAADTQYF.